Listed here are 13 T cell receptor beta chains from one sample, sequenced in a study of blood T cell repertoires in COVID-19. The assay was immunoSEQ multiplex PCR, and TCRdb's table has in-frame clones only and misses some. Of approximately 140,000 clones listed, about 80% are singletons. Input material: peripheral blood. These receptor sequences come from a human donor in a cohort sampled during active COVID-19.

The gene calls are TRBV12-1 and TRBJ2-2; the table assigns TRBD1, which was not confirmed against the DNA. TRBV12-1 is described as a pseudogene. The CDR3 spans 16 residues. CDR3 loop: CASRQTGGRRTGELFF. In nucleotides, the CDR3 is TGTGCCAGCAGACAGACAGGGGGCAGAAGGACCGGGGAGCTGTTTTTT.

The chain links TRBV6-2 or TRBV6-3 to TRBJ1-4; D uncertain. Germline CDR1 is MNHEY and CDR2 is SVGEGT. This CDR3 comprises 15 residues. With 2 bases removed from V and 2 bases from J, the gap between germline ends came to 9 bases. CDR3 loop: CASSYGGGTNEKLFF. CDR3 in DNA: TGTGCCAGCAGTTACGGAGGAGGTACTAATGAAAAACTGTTTTTT.

This chain uses TRBV7-3 with TRBJ2-3; TRBD2 agrees at 14 bases. The CDR3 consists of 16 residues. J lost 6 bases, V lost 5 bases, and 7 bases had no gene match. The germline gives CDR1 SGHTA, CDR2 FQGTGA. The CDR3 reads CASSPRLAGGMDTQYF. DNA for the CDR3: TGTGCCAGCAGCCCCAGACTAGCGGGGGGGATGGATACGCAGTATTTT.

V gene TRBV5-4 combines with J gene TRBJ1-6; 7 nucleotides align to TRBD1. Germline V gene data show CDR1 as SGHNT and CDR2 as YYREEE (reference sequence). This CDR3 is 16 amino acids long. The V segment lost 1 base and the J segment 6 bases; nucleotides outside the gene matches: 7. In DNA, the CDR3 is TGTGCCAGCAGCTTGTGGCCGACAGGGCCTAATTCACCCCTCCACTTT. It translates to CASSLWPTGPNSPLHF. Based on the CDR3 plus reference TRBV5-4 and TRBJ1-6, the full variable domain is ETGVTQSPTHLIKTRGQQVTLRCSSQSGHNTVSWYQQALGQGPQFIFQYYREEENGRGNFPPRFSGLQFPNYSSELNVNALELDDSALYLCASSLWPTGPNSPLHFGNGTRLTVT.

The count of this clone is one. The J gene is TRBJ2-2, the V gene TRBV6-5, with D maybe TRBD2 (7 bases). V lost 3 bases and J 4 bases, leaving 15 bases between the germline ends. This CDR3 has 16 amino acids. CDR1 and CDR2 from the germline V gene are MNHEY and SVGAGI. CDR3 coding DNA: TGTGCCAGCAGTTATTGGGATGGGGGGGCCACCGGGGAGCTGTTTTTT. This codes for CASSYWDGGATGELFF.

This chain uses TRBV24-1 with TRBJ2-5, with 13 bases matching TRBD2. CDR3 length: 20 residues. J was trimmed by 2 bases and V by 4 bases; bases with no gene match: 15. The germline gives CDR1 KGHDR, CDR2 SFDVKD. The CDR3 bases are TGTGCCACCAGTGACTCCAGGACTAGCGGGGGACTACGGGGGCAAGAGACCCAGTACTTC. This gives the protein CATSDSRTSGGLRGQETQYF.

This clone occurred once. The chain joins TRBV5-6 to TRBJ2-7; 7 bases fit TRBD2. The CDR3 extends over 13 amino acids. Germline V gene lookup returns CDR1 SGHDT and CDR2 YYEEEE. V gave up 4 bases and J gave up 7 bases; unmatched junction bases: 8. The chain's CDR3 is CASSGAGVGEQYF. DNA of the CDR3: TGTGCCAGCAGCGGTGCGGGAGTCGGGGAGCAGTACTTC.

This clone was counted many times. The gene calls are TRBV6-2 or TRBV6-3 and TRBJ2-1, with 12 bases aligning to TRBD2. The CDR3 spans 17 residues. Germline V gives CDR1 MNHEY, CDR2 SVGEGT. Losses at the gene ends were 2 bases for V and 9 bases for J; bases not matched to a gene: 11. CDR3 loop: CASSYAGLAGPRVEQFF. In nucleotides, the CDR3 is TGTGCCAGCAGTTACGCCGGACTAGCGGGGCCCCGGGTTGAGCAGTTCTTC.

The gene calls are TRBV12-3 or TRBV12-4 and TRBJ2-2; weak D call: TRBD2 (5 bases). This CDR3 region has 13 residues. V shed 5 bases and J shed 8 bases, with 12 bases lying between them. CDR3 loop: CASSPTRSGELFF. The CDR3 DNA reads TGTGCCAGCAGTCCAACTAGGTCAGGGGAGCTGTTTTTT.

The chain is built from TRBV12-3 or TRBV12-4 and TRBJ1-4, with TRBD1 as a possible D gene (6 bases). The CDR3 contains 13 residues. The V end was cut by 9 bases, the J end by 6 bases, with 14 bases between. The CDR3 here is CASSTGEDEKLFF. The CDR3 DNA reads TGTGCCAGTTCGACAGGTGAGGATGAAAAACTGTTTTTT.

V is TRBV25-1 and J is TRBJ2-5; TRBD2 might be the D (6 bases). Germline CDR1 reads MGHDK; CDR2 reads SYGVNS. The CDR3 spans 16 residues. Trimming removed 6 bases at V and 2 bases at J, with 19 bases between. CDR3 region: CASSATGLHEQETQYF. CDR3 sequence (DNA): TGTGCCAGCAGCGCAACGGGACTTCACGAGCAAGAGACCCAGTACTTC.

This chain uses TRBV28 with TRBJ1-1, with D maybe TRBD1 (6 bases). The germline V gene encodes CDR1 MDHEN and CDR2 SYDVKM. This CDR3 region has 16 residues. Trimming cost V 3 bases and J 3 bases, with 17 bases left between them. The CDR3 here is CASSFGGTGGDTEAFF. As DNA, the CDR3 is TGTGCCAGCAGTTTTGGGGGCACAGGTGGGGACACTGAAGCTTTCTTT.

This clone was counted ten times or more. The chain couples TRBV18 to TRBJ2-5; no clear D gene. CDR3 length equals 13 residues. Germline CDR1 is KGHSH and CDR2 is LQKENI. V lost 3 bases and J lost 2, with 7 bases in between. The DNA for the CDR3 is TGTGCCAGCTCACCCCTAGAGCAAGAGACCCAGTACTTC. Residues: CASSPLEQETQYF. The entire variable domain, with the rest obtained from reference TRBV18 and TRBJ2-5, is as follows: NAGVMQNPRHLVRRRGQEARLRCSPMKGHSHVYWYRQLPEEGLKFMVYLQKENIIDESGMPKERFSAEFPKEGPSILRIQQVVRGDSAAYFCASSPLEQETQYFGPGTRLLVL.